This T cell receptor (beta chain) emerged from a study of CD8 T cells in ankylosing spondylitis. A note on this clonotype: What it binds is not known.

TCRdb analysed the 5' RACE reads with MiXCR anew, one entry per CDR3 protein. The sample lists approximately 440,000 distinct CDR3 sequences; about a sixth were seen once. Study conclusions and caveats: Previously reported in reactive arthritis synovial fluid and blood were some of the motif variants. Ankylosing spondylitis blood seemed to carry a telltale TCR beta motif made of fewer than 10 highly homologous variants.

The receptor was isolated from a male donor with ankylosing spondylitis. Sequencing was performed on blood, either unsorted or a sorted T cell fraction (not recorded which).

CDR3 loop: CSASFNPSETQYF. DNA for the CDR3: TGCAGTGCTAGTTTTAACCCCTCAGAGACCCAGTACTTC. The chain has TRBV20-1 and TRBJ2-5, with D uncertain. CDR3 length equals 13 residues. Trimming stripped 3 bases from V and 4 bases from J, with 12 bases between. Germline loops: CDR1 DFQATT, CDR2 SNEGSKA (reference sequence).